This TCR beta chain originates from a study of T cells after yellow fever vaccination. On the study more broadly: SMART-Seq v4 Ultra Low Input served to prepare low-cell-number fractions. Study results and limitations: The study re-detected most primary-vaccination clones after the booster (96% CD4, roughly 88% CD8). Compared with primary, the secondary response was weaker and peaked at day 5, not 15.

Comments on this clonotype: What it recognizes is unknown.

TCRdb independently ran MiXCR on the 5' RACE reads; one entry per CDR3 protein. Of 60,000 or so distinct CDR3 sequences in the sample, around 6.5% were seen once. CDR1 and CDR2 (germline): SGHVS, FNYEAQ. The V end was cut by 4 bases, the J end by 7 bases, with 11 bases between. This CDR3 has 13 residues. J is TRBJ2-1 and V is TRBV7-6; D may match TRBD1 or TRBD2 (5 bases each). Source: CD8+ T cells sorted from PBMCs, taken on the day of the first yellow fever vaccination. The clonotype was recovered from a man younger than 35 who received the YFV17D yellow fever vaccine. CDR3 DNA sequence: TGTGCCAGCAGCTCGGGGCCTTGGAATGAGCAGTTCTTC. Protein product: CASSSGPWNEQFF.